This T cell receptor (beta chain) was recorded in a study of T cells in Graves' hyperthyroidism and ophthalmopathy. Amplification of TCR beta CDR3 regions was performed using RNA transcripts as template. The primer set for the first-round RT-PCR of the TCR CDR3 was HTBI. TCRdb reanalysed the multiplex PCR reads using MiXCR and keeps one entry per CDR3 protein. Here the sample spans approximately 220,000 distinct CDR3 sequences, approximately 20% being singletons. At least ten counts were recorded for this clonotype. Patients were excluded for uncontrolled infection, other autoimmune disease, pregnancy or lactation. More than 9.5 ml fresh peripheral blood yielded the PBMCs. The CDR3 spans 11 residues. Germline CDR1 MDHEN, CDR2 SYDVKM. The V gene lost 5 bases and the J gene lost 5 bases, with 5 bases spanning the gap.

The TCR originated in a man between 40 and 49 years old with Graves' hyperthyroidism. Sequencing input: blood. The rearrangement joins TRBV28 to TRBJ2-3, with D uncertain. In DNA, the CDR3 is TGTGCCAGCAGTCTCCAAGATACGCAGTATTTT. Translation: CASSLQDTQYF.